These 12 T cell receptor beta chains originate from one sample sequenced in a study of blood T cell repertoires in COVID-19. Sequencing was performed with immunoSEQ multiplex PCR; in TCRdb, only in-frame clones are kept and a portion is missing. The sample consists of approximately 140,000 clones, more than 60% of them appearing once. Specimen: peripheral blood. Every receptor here comes from an elderly man with acute or convalescent COVID-19.

The gene calls are TRBV2 and TRBJ1-5; D uncertain. Germline loops: CDR1 SNHLY, CDR2 FYNNEI. The CDR3 contains 13 residues. Deletions cut 6 bases from V and 2 bases from J, with 8 bases between. For the CDR3, the DNA is TGTGCCAGCAGAGACACGGGCAATCAGCCCCAGCATTTT. It codes for CASRDTGNQPQHF. Full variable domain (outside the CDR3, taken from reference TRBV2 and TRBJ1-5): EPEVTQTPSHQVTQMGQEVILRCVPISNHLYFYWYRQILGQKVEFLVSFYNNEISEKSEIFDDQFSVERPDGSNFTLKIRSTKLEDSAMYFCASRDTGNQPQHFGDGTRLSIL.

The chain has TRBV5-4 and TRBJ1-5, with TRBD1 as a possible D gene (5 bases). In germline, CDR1 is SGHNT, CDR2 YYREEE (reference sequence). V lost 5 bases and J lost 11, with 17 bases in between. The length of the CDR3 is 13 residues. The CDR3 reads CASSRGLESAQHF. The CDR3, as DNA: TGTGCCAGCAGTCGGGGGTTGGAATCAGCCCAGCATTTT.

The rearrangement joins TRBV7-2 to TRBJ2-5; D gene ambiguous. V was cut by 3 bases and J by 3 bases, with 11 bases left in between. This CDR3 is 14 amino acids long. In germline, CDR1 is SGHTA, CDR2 FQGNSA. The CDR3 spells CASSLGSSEETQYF. CDR3 DNA: TGTGCCAGCAGCTTGGGCAGTTCGGAAGAGACCCAGTACTTC.

The V and J genes are TRBV19 and TRBJ1-4; D gene uncertain. The V end lost 7 bases, the J end lost 5 bases, and 14 bases lay between the germline ends. Germline CDR1 is LNHDA and CDR2 is SQIVND (reference sequence). This CDR3 contains 14 residues. CDR3 sequence reads: CASMEAGENEKLFF. In nucleotides, the CDR3 is TGTGCCAGTATGGAGGCGGGTGAGAATGAAAAACTGTTTTTT.

This chain connects TRBV20-1 to TRBJ2-3, with 10 bases identical to TRBD1. Germline CDR1 reads DFQATT; CDR2 reads SNEGSKA (reference sequence). CDR3 length: 13 amino acids. V gave up 3 bases and J gave up 6 bases; unmatched junction bases: 3. The CDR3 reads CSASAGQGDTQYF. The DNA of the CDR3 is TGCAGTGCTAGTGCGGGACAGGGGGATACGCAGTATTTT.

The rearrangement uses TRBV5-6 and TRBJ1-1; D call uncertain. Germline V gives CDR1 SGHDT, CDR2 YYEEEE. The CDR3 covers 11 residues. Trimming took off 2 bases at V and 4 bases at J, with 3 bases between the two ends. The CDR3 region is CASSFSTEAFF. CDR3 DNA sequence: TGTGCCAGCAGCTTCAGCACTGAAGCTTTCTTT.

The J gene is TRBJ2-7, the V gene TRBV7-8; 9 bases agree with TRBD1. The V segment lost 0 bases and the J segment 2 bases; nucleotides outside the gene matches: 2. CDR3 size: 15 residues. Germline values: CDR1 SGHVS, CDR2 FQNEAQ. Here the CDR3 reads CASSLARDRAYEQYF. The CDR3 nucleotides are TGTGCCAGCAGCTTAGCCAGGGACAGGGCCTACGAGCAGTACTTC. The entire variable domain, with the rest obtained from reference TRBV7-8 and TRBJ2-7, is as follows: GAGVSQSPRYKVAKRGQDVALRCDPISGHVSLFWYQQALGQGPEFLTYFQNEAQLDKSGLPSDRFFAERPEGSVSTLKIQRTQQEDSAVYLCASSLARDRAYEQYFGPGTRLTVT.

V and J are TRBV11-3 and TRBJ2-7; TRBD2 is a possible D gene (6 bases). The CDR3 sequence is 15 residues long. Deletions cut 1 base from V and 6 bases from J, with 16 bases between. Per germline, CDR1 SGHNT and CDR2 YENEEA. DNA of the CDR3: TGTGCCAGCAGCTTAGGGGGGGATACGCTATCCGAGCAGTACTTC. Translating gives CASSLGGDTLSEQYF.

V and J are TRBV28 and TRBJ2-3, with TRBD1 matching over 10 bases. The trim removed 6 bases at V and 1 base at J, leaving 4 bases unmatched. There are 15 residues in the CDR3. Germline-derived CDR1 and CDR2 are MDHEN and SYDVKM. CDR3 in DNA: TGTGCCAGCAGGGCTGGGACAGGGGGCACAGATACGCAGTATTTT. Its translation: CASRAGTGGTDTQYF.

The chain employs TRBV28 and TRBJ1-2; possible D gene TRBD1, 5 bases. CDR3 length equals 14 residues. Germline V gene lookup returns CDR1 MDHEN and CDR2 SYDVKM. With 2 bases removed from V and 5 bases from J, the gap between germline ends came to 12 bases. CDR3 bases: TGTGCCAGCAGTTTAGGCCAGGGTTGGTATGGCTACACCTTC. Residues: CASSLGQGWYGYTF.

V usage is TRBV30 and J usage is TRBJ1-6; D not certain. This CDR3 is built from 11 residues. Germline-derived CDR1 and CDR2 are GTSNPN and SVGIG (reference sequence). V lost 1 base, J lost 12 bases, and 7 bases lay in between. The CDR3 loop is CAWSGPGPLHF. CDR3 DNA: TGTGCCTGGAGTGGACCGGGACCCCTCCACTTT.

This clone was seen only once. The chain has TRBV6-2 or TRBV6-3 and TRBJ2-1, with 9 bases matching TRBD1. The CDR3 is 14 amino acids. Germline loops: CDR1 MNHEY, CDR2 SVGEGT. The V segment lost 4 bases and the J segment 4 bases; nucleotides outside the gene matches: 2. DNA of the CDR3: TGTGCCAGCAGTTGGGACAGGGTTTACAATGAGCAGTTCTTC. Translating it yields CASSWDRVYNEQFF.